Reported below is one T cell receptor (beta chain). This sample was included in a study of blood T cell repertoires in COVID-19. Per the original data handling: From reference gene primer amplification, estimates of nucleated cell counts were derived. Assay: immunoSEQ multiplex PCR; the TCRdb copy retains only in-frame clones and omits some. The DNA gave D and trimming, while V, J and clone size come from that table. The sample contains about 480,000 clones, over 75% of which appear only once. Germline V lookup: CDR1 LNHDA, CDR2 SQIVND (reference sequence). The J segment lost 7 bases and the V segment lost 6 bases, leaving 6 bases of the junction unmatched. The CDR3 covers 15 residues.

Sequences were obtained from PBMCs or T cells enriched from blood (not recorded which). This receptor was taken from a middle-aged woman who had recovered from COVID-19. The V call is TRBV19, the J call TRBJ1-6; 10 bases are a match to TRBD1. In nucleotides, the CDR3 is TGTGCCAGTAGGTCGGACAGGGGGTTGAATTCACCCCTCCACTTT. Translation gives CASRSDRGLNSPLHF.